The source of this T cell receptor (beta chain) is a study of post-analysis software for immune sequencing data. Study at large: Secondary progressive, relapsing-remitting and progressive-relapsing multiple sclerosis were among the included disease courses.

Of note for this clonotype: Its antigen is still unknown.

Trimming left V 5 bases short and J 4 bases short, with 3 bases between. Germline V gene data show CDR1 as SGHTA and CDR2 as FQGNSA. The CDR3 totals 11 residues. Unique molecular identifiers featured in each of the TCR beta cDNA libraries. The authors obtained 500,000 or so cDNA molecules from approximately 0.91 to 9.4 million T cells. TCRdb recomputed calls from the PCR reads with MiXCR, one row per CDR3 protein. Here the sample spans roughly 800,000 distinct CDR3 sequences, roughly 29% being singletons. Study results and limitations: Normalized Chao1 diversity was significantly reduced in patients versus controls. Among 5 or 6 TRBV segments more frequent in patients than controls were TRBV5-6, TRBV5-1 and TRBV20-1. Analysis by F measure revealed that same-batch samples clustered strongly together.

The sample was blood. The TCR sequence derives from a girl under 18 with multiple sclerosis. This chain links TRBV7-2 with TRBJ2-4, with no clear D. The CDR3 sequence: CASSKKNIQYF. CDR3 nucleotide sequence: TGTGCCAGCAGCAAAAAAAACATTCAGTACTTC.